The source of this T cell receptor (beta chain) is a study of glioma-infiltrating T cells. Worth noting for this clonotype: What it recognizes is unknown.

Findings and limits, study-wide: Non-neoplastic patients had below-expected tissue-blood divergence, while all gliomas exceeded expectation.

Germline CDR1 MGHRA, CDR2 YSYEKL. The length of the CDR3 is 17 residues. The germline V and J ends were trimmed by 1 base and 3 bases, with 16 bases remaining between them. Amplification of TCR alpha and beta CDR3 regions from RNA used iRepertoire nested multiplex PCR. Input was roughly 100-450 ng of tissue mRNA or PBMC total RNA. One entry per CDR3 protein results from TCRdb running MiXCR on the multiplex PCR reads. The table has about 99,000 distinct CDR3 sequences, 25% to 35% seen once; the top ten hold 35% to 55%. The genes are TRBV4-1 and TRBJ2-1; D perhaps matches TRBD1 (6 bases). The sequencing input was glioma tissue, nonneoplastic brain tissue, or PBMCs (not recorded which). This sequence was found in a human donor with low-grade glioma or glioblastoma, undergoing nonglioma brain surgery, or in good health (not recorded which). CDR3 nucleotide sequence: TGCGCCAGCAGCCAAGCCTTCACAGGGTCTGGCTACAATGAGCAGTTCTTC. Amino acid sequence: CASSQAFTGSGYNEQFF.